This paragraph reports one T cell receptor (beta chain). Following extraction, RNA underwent reverse transcription to cDNA, which served as the sequencing template. Repertoires were generated with immunoSEQ multiplex PCR, while TCRdb's copy carries only in-frame clones and drops some. The data show under 70,000 clones, approximately 96% seen once. This CDR3 comprises 17 residues. Germline CDR1 is SGHVS and CDR2 is FQNEAQ. The V end was cut by 1 base, the J end by 6 bases, with 20 bases between. The sample belongs to a study of CD8+ T cells in alopecia areata. Lesional scalp punch biopsies and peripheral blood came from alopecia areata patients.

Sequenced here: CD8+ T cells sorted from blood, sampled at week 0. This receptor was obtained from a human donor with alopecia areata. The chain employs TRBV7-8 and TRBJ2-3, with D possibly matching TRBD2 (6 bases). DNA of the CDR3: TGTGCCAGCAGCTTAGAGCGGGCAGGAGGGGCCGGCGATACGCAGTATTTT. Its protein is CASSLERAGGAGDTQYF.